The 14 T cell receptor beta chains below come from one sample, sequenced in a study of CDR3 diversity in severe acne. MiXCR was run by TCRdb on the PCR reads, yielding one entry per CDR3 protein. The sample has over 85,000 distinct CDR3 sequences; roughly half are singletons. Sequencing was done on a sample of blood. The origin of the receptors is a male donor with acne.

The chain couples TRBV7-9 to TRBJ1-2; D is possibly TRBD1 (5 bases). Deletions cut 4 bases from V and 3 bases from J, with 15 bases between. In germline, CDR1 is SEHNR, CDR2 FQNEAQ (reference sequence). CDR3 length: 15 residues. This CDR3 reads CASSSPGEGHYGYTF. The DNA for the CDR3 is TGTGCCAGCAGCTCCCCGGGGGAGGGCCACTATGGCTACACCTTC.

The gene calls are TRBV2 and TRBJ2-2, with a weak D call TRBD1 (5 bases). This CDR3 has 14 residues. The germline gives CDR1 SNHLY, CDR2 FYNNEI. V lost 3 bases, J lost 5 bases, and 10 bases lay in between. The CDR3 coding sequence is TGTGCCAGCAGTGACAGGGATAGGACCGGGGAGCTGTTTTTT. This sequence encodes CASSDRDRTGELFF.

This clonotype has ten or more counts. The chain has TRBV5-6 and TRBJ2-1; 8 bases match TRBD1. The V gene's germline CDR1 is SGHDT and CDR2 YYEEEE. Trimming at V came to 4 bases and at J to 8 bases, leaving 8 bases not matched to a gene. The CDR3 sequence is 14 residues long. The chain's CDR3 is CASSRIRTGYEQFF. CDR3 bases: TGTGCCAGCAGCCGCATAAGGACAGGGTATGAGCAGTTCTTC.

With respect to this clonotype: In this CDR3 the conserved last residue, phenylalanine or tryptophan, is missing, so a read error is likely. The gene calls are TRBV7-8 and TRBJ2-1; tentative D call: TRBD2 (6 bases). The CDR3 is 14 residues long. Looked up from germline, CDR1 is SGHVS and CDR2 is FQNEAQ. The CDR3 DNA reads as TGTGCCAGCAGCTTGACTAGGGCTTACAATGTGCAGTTCTCC. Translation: CASSLTRAYNVQFS.

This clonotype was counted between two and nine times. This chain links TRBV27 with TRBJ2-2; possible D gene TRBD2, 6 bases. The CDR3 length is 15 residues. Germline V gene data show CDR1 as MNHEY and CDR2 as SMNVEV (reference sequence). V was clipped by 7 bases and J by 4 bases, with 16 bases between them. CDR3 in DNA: TGTGCCAGCACCCTCGGGGGTATGGGCACCGGGGAGCTGTTTTTT. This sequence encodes CASTLGGMGTGELFF.

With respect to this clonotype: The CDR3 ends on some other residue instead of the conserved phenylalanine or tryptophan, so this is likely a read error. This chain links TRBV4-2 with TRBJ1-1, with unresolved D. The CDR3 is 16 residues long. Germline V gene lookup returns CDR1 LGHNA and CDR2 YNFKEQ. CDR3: CASGQEGRRMNTEAFL. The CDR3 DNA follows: TGTGCCAGCGGCCAAGAGGGCCGACGCATGAACACTGAAGCTTTCCTT.

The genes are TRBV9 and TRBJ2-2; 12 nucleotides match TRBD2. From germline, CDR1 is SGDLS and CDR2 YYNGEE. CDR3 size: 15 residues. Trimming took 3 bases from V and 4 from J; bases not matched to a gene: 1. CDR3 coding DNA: TGTGCCAGCAGCGAACTAGCGGGAGGCACCGGGGAGCTGTTTTTT. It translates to CASSELAGGTGELFF.

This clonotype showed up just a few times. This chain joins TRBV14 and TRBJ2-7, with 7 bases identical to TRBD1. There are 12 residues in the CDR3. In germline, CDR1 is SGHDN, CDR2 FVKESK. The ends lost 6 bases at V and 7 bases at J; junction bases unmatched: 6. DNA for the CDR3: TGTGCCAGCAGGCGACAGGGAGCGGAGCAGTACTTC. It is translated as CASRRQGAEQYF.

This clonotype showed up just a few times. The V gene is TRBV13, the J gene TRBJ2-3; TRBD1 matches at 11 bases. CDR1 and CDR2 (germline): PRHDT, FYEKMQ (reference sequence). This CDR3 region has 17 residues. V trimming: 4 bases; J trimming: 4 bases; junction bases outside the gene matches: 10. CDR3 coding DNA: TGTGCCAGCAGCTCAGCTAGGCGGACAGGGGGCTCAGATACGCAGTATTTT. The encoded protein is CASSSARRTGGSDTQYF.

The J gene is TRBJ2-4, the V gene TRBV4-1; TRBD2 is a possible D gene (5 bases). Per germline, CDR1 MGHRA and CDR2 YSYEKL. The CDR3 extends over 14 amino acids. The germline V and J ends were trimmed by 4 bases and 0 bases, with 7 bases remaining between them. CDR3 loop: CASSPREAKNIQYF. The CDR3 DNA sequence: TGCGCCAGCAGCCCGAGGGAAGCCAAAAACATTCAGTACTTC.

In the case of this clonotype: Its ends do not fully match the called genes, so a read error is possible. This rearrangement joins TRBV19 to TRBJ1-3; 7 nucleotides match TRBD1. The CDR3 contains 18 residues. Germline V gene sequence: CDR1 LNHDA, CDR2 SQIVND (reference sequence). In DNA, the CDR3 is TGTGCCAGTAGTATCCAGGCAGGGGGGGTTTACTCTGAAAACACCATATATTTT. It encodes CASSIQAGGVYSENTIYF.

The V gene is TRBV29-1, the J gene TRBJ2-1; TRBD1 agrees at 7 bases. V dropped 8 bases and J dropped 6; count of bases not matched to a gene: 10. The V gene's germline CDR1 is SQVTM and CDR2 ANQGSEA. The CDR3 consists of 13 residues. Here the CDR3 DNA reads TGCAGCCCCGGGACAGCCTTGAGCAATGAGCAGTTCTTC. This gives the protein CSPGTALSNEQFF.

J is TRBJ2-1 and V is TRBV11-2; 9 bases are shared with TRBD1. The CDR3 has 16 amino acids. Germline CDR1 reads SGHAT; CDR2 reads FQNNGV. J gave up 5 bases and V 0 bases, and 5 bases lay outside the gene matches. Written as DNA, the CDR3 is TGTGCCAGCAGCTTAGAAGGGACAGGGCACCACAATGAGCAGTTCTTC. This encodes CASSLEGTGHHNEQFF.

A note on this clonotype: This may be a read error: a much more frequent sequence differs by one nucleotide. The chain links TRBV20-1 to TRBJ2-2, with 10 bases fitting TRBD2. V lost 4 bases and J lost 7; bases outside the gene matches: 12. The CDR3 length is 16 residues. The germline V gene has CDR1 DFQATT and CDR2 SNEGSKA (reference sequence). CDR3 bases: TGCAGTGCTACCAATGTAGCGGGGGGTAGTGTCGGGGAGCTGTTTTTT. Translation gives CSATNVAGGSVGELFF.